One sample yielded the 10 T cell receptor beta chains listed below, sequenced in a study of vaccination and CD4 T cells after COVID-19. These receptors are not linked to any known antigen. The treatment: 10-day PBMC culture with coronavirus spike peptide pools or control peptides (ViraFEST assay). Sequenced with the Oncomine TCR Beta short-read assay was DNA taken from cultured CD4+ T cells. TCRdb analysed the PCR reads with MiXCR anew, one entry per CDR3 protein. The sample carries about 12,000 distinct CDR3 sequences, under 80% recorded once. The material sequenced was CD4+ T cells from blood, cultured in vitro. All receptors derive from a human donor who had recovered from COVID-19.

The V and J genes are TRBV30 and TRBJ1-6; tentatively, D is TRBD1 (5 bases). The V and J ends lost 4 bases and 7 bases respectively, with 11 bases between them. Germline V gives CDR1 GTSNPN, CDR2 SVGIG (reference sequence). The CDR3 runs 13 residues. Here the CDR3 DNA reads TGTGCCTGGACTCAGGGTAGCAATTCACCCCTCCACTTT. It codes for CAWTQGSNSPLHF. Complete variable domain (other parts from reference TRBV30 and TRBJ1-6): SQTIHQWPATLVQPVGSPLSLECTVEGTSNPNLYWYRQAAGRGLQLLFYSVGIGQISSEVPQNLSASRPQDRQFILSSKKLLLSDSGFYLCAWTQGSNSPLHFGNGTRLTVT.

V usage is TRBV19 and J usage is TRBJ1-2; D uncertain. From germline, CDR1 is LNHDA and CDR2 SQIVND (reference sequence). The CDR3 is made up of 11 amino acids. Trimming left V 7 bases short and J 5 bases short, with 8 bases between. The CDR3 region is CASTAAYGYTF. CDR3 nucleotide sequence: TGTGCCAGTACGGCTGCGTATGGCTACACCTTC.

CDR3 amino acids: CASSRDPGQGGQPQHF. The CDR3 nucleotides read TGTGCCAGCAGTCGAGATCCGGGACAGGGAGGTCAGCCCCAGCATTTT. The chain recombines TRBV12-3 or TRBV12-4 with TRBJ1-5; 9 bases align to TRBD1. The CDR3 spans 16 residues. Germline trimming cut 5 bases from V and 6 bases from J; bases unmatched to any gene: 11.

V usage is TRBV20-1 and J usage is TRBJ2-7; 10 bases line up with TRBD1. The CDR3 totals 13 residues. Germline V gene sequence: CDR1 DFQATT, CDR2 SNEGSKA (reference sequence). V lost 1 base to trimming and J lost 7 bases; unmatched junction nucleotides: 4. Here the CDR3 DNA reads TGCAGTGCTAGAGGACAGGGGGCTTGGGAGCAGTACTTC. This encodes CSARGQGAWEQYF.

This clonotype was counted only a few times. The chain uses TRBV15 and TRBJ1-6, with 7 bases that match TRBD1. Germline CDR1 LNHNV, CDR2 YYDKDF (reference sequence). The V and J ends lost 5 bases and 3 bases, in that order; junction bases with no gene match: 7. There are 16 residues in the CDR3. CDR3 loop: CATSPRTGVYNSPLHF. DNA for the CDR3: TGTGCCACCAGCCCCCGGACAGGTGTCTATAATTCACCCCTCCACTTT.

The chain joins TRBV7-2 to TRBJ2-3; TRBD2 matches at 9 bases. CDR1 and CDR2 (germline): SGHTA, FQGNSA. The CDR3 loop spans 15 amino acids. V was clipped by 5 bases and J by 2 bases; unmatched bases: 5. CDR3 residues: CASSLSGGSTDTQYF. DNA for the CDR3: TGTGCCAGCAGCCTCAGCGGGGGGTCCACAGATACGCAGTATTTT.

By share of the sample, this clonotype is medium-sized (0.01 to 0.1%). The chain links TRBV7-9 to TRBJ2-3; no clear D. The V gene's germline CDR1 is SEHNR and CDR2 FQNEAQ (reference sequence). V was pared by 5 bases and J by 1 base, with 10 bases between. This CDR3 region has 14 residues. DNA of the CDR3: TGTGCCAGCAGCCCGCAGACTGGCACAGATACGCAGTATTTT. It specifies CASSPQTGTDTQYF. The full variable domain, completed using reference TRBV7-9 and TRBJ2-3, is DTGVSQNPRHKITKRGQNVTFRCDPISEHNRLYWYRQTLGQGPEFLTYFQNEAQLEKSRLLSDRFSAERPKGSFSTLEIQRTEQGDSAMYLCASSPQTGTDTQYFGPGTRLTVL.

This chain uses TRBV6-2 or TRBV6-3 with TRBJ2-7; 8 positions match TRBD2. This CDR3 comprises 14 residues. J gave up 0 bases and V 5 bases, and 3 bases lay outside the gene matches. Per the germline V gene, CDR1 is MNHEY and CDR2 is SVGEGT. CDR3 amino acids: CASSLSGVSYEQYF. The CDR3 nucleotides are TGTGCCAGCAGTCTTAGCGGGGTCTCCTACGAGCAGTACTTC.

This clonotype appeared once. The CDR3 protein is CASSDPPTSNQPQHF. In DNA, the CDR3 is TGTGCCAGCAGTGACCCACCCACTAGCAATCAGCCCCAGCATTTT. This sequence joins TRBV6-1 and TRBJ1-5; D gene uncertain. V lost 3 bases and J 0 bases, leaving 9 bases between the germline ends. Per the germline V gene, CDR1 is MNHNS and CDR2 is SASEGT. The CDR3 loop spans 15 amino acids.

The chain couples TRBV15 to TRBJ1-1; D remains ambiguous. Germline V gene data show CDR1 as LNHNV and CDR2 as YYDKDF (reference sequence). The CDR3 covers 14 residues. Trimming took off 0 bases at V and 4 bases at J, with 9 bases between the two ends. CDR3 coding DNA: TGTGCCACCAGCAGAGATCGGCGCGGCACTGAAGCTTTCTTT. It translates to CATSRDRRGTEAFF.